This TCR beta chain was sequenced in a study of T cell responses to AZD1222 COVID-19 vaccine. Generated by immunoSEQ multiplex PCR, the TCRdb table keeps only in-frame clones and is missing some. The profile covers 75,000 to 100,000 clones, with roughly 90% appearing a single time and around 2.8% taken by the ten largest. Broader study findings: No repertoire was sampled before or during the peak T cell response, only after it. Spike-specific TCRs gained breadth and depth after people received two AZD1222 doses. Most donors were white British and more were female, and clonal diversity was possibly underestimated.

On this clone itself: Antigen: not known.

The CDR3 extends over 13 amino acids. V shed 4 bases and J shed 2 bases, with 9 bases lying between them. The V gene's germline CDR1 is SGHVS and CDR2 FNYEAQ. This clonotype originated in an adult in good health. Sequenced here: peripheral blood, sampled on day 0 of AZD1222 vaccination. V gene TRBV7-6 combines with J gene TRBJ2-7; D call uncertain. The chain's CDR3 is CASSYPGTYEQYF. The CDR3, as DNA: TGTGCCAGCAGCTACCCTGGAACCTACGAGCAGTACTTC.